This paragraph reports one TCR beta chain. Its antigen is as yet unknown. V dropped 4 bases and J dropped 4; count of bases not matched to a gene: 4. The V gene's germline CDR1 is MGHRA and CDR2 YSYEKL. The CDR3 totals 16 residues. The PCR employed 60 Vbeta primers together with 13 Jbeta primers. Produced via immunoSEQ multiplex PCR; TCRdb's table is partial and in-frame only. In total, the table holds approximately 110,000 clones. This record belongs to a study of cytomegalovirus exposure and HLA in healthy donors. General observations from the study: Through in vitro validation, a few CMV-associated chains were shown to be specific for CMV antigens.

The chain recombines TRBV4-1 with TRBJ2-3; 14 bases align to TRBD2. The sample consisted of PBMCs. The origin of this receptor is a man aged 45 to 65 in good health and CMV-seronegative. The CDR3 is CASSPQTSGGADTQYF. Here the CDR3 DNA reads TGCGCCAGCAGCCCCCAGACTAGCGGGGGGGCAGATACGCAGTATTTT.